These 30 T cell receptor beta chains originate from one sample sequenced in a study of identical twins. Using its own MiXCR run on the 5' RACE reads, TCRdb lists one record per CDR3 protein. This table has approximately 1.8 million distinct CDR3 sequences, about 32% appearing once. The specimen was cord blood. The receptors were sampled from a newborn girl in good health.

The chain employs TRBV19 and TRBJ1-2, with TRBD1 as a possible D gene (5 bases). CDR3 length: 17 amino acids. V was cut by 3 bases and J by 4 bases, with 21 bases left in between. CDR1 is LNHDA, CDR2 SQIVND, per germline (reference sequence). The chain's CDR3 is CASSMTDKHVLAYGYTF. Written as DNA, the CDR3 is TGTGCCAGTAGTATGACGGACAAGCACGTATTAGCCTATGGCTACACCTTC. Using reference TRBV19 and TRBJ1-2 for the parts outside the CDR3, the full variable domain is DGGITQSPKYLFRKEGQNVTLSCEQNLNHDAMYWYRQDPGQGLRLIYYSQIVNDFQKGDIAEGYSVSREKKESFPLTVTSAQKNPTAFYLCASSMTDKHVLAYGYTFGSGTRLTVV.

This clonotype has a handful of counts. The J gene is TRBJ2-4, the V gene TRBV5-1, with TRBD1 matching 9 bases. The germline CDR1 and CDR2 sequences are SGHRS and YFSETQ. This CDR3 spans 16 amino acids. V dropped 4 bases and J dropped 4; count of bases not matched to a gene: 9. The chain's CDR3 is CASSPAWTGAKNIQYF. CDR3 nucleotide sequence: TGCGCCAGCAGCCCTGCCTGGACAGGGGCGAAAAACATTCAGTACTTC.

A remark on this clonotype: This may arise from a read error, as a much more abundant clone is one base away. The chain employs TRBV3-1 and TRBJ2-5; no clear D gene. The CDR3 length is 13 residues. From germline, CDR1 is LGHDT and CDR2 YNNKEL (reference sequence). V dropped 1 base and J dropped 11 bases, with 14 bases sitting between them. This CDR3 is CASSQVRSNEQYF. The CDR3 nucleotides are TGTGCCAGCAGCCAAGTGCGGTCCAATGAGCAGTACTTC.

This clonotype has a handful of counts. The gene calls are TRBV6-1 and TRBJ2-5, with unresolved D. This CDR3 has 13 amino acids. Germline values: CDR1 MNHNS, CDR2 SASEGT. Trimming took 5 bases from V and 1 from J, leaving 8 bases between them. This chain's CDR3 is CASSTGPQETQYF. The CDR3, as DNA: TGTGCCAGCAGTACCGGCCCCCAAGAGACCCAGTACTTC.

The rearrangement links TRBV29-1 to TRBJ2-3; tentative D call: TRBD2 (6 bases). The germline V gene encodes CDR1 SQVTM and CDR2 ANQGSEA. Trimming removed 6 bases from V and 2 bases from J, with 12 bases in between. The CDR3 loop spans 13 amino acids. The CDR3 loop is CSVGSRPTDTQYF. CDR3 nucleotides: TGCAGCGTCGGGAGCCGTCCCACAGATACGCAGTATTTT.

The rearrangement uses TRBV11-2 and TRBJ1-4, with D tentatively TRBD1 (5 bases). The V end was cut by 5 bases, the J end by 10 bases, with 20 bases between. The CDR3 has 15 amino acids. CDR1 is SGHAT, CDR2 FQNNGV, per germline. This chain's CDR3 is CASSPGPGQAGKLFF. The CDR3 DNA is TGTGCCAGCAGCCCTGGACCGGGGCAAGCCGGAAAACTGTTTTTT. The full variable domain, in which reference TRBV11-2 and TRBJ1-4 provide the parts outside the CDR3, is EAGVAQSPRYKIIEKRQSVAFWCNPISGHATLYWYQQILGQGPKLLIQFQNNGVVDDSQLPKDRFSAERLKGVDSTLKIQPAKLEDSAVYLCASSPGPGQAGKLFFGSGTQLSVL.

As DNA, the CDR3 is TGTGCCAGCAGCTTTGGGTGGGAAGGCACTGAAGCTTTCTTT. It encodes CASSFGWEGTEAFF. J is TRBJ1-1 and V is TRBV5-6; no reliable D call. Trimming stripped 2 bases from V and 4 bases from J, with 12 bases between. The CDR3 runs to 14 residues. Germline loops: CDR1 SGHDT, CDR2 YYEEEE.

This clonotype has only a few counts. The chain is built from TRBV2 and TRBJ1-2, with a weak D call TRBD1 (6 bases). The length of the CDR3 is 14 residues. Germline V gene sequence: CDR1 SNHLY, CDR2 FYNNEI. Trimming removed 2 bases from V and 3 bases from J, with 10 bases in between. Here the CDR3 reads CASSEFPGDYGYTF. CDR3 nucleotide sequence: TGTGCCAGCAGTGAATTCCCAGGGGACTATGGCTACACCTTC.

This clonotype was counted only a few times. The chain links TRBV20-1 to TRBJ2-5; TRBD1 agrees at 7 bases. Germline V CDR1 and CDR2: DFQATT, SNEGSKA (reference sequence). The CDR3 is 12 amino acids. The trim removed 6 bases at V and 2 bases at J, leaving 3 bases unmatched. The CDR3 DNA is TGCAGTGCGCTGGGACAGCAAGAGACCCAGTACTTC. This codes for CSALGQQETQYF.

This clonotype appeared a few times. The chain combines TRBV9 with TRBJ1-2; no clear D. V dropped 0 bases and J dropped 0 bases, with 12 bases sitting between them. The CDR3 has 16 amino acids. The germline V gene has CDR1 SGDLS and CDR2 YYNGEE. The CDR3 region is CASSVGAASANYGYTF. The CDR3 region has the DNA TGTGCCAGCAGCGTAGGGGCAGCCTCTGCTAACTATGGCTACACCTTC.

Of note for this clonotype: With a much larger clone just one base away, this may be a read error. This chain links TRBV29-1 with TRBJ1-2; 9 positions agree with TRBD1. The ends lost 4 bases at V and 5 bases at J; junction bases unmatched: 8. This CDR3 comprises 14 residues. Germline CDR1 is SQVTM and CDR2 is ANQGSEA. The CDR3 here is CSVGHRGLVYGYTF. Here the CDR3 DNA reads TGCAGCGTTGGCCACAGGGGGCTTGTTTATGGCTACACCTTC.

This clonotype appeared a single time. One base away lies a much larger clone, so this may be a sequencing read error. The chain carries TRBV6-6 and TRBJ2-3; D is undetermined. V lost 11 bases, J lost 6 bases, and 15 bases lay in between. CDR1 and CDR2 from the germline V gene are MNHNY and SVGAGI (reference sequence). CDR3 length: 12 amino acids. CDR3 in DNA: TGTGCCGGCTTAGGCAGCTACGATACGCAGTATTTT. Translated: CAGLGSYDTQYF.

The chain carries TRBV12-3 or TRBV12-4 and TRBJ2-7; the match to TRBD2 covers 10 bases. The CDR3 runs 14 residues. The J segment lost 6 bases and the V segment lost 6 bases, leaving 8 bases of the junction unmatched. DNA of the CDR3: TGTGCCAGCAGAAGCCTAGCGGGAGTCTCCGAGCAGTACTTC. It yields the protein CASRSLAGVSEQYF.

The CDR3 protein is CAISELARYEQYF. In DNA, the CDR3 is TGTGCCATCAGTGAGTTAGCACGCTACGAGCAGTACTTC. This rearrangement joins TRBV10-3 to TRBJ2-7; D is uncertain. Germline CDR1 is ENHRY and CDR2 is SYGVKD. There are 13 residues in the CDR3. Deletions cut 1 base from V and 3 bases from J, with 7 bases between.

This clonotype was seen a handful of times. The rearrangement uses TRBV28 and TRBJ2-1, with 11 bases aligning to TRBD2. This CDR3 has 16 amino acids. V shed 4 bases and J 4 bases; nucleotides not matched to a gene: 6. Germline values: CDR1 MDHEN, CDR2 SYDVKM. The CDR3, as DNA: TGTGCCAGCAGTTCCCCCACTAGCGGGAGATACAATGAGCAGTTCTTC. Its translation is CASSSPTSGRYNEQFF.

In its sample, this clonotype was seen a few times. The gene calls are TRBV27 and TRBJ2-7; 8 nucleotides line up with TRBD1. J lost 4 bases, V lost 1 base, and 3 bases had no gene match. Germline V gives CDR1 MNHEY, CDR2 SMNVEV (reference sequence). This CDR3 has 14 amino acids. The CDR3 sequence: CASSLLDRAYEQYF. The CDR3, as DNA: TGTGCCAGCAGTTTATTGGACAGGGCTTACGAGCAGTACTTC.

The CDR3 reads CASSSEPGRPNQPQHF. As DNA, the CDR3 is TGCGCCAGCAGCTCGGAGCCGGGCAGACCCAATCAGCCCCAGCATTTT. The rearrangement links TRBV5-1 to TRBJ1-5, with no clear D. Germline loops: CDR1 SGHRS, CDR2 YFSETQ. This CDR3 has 16 residues. Deletions cut 3 bases from V and 3 bases from J, with 16 bases between.

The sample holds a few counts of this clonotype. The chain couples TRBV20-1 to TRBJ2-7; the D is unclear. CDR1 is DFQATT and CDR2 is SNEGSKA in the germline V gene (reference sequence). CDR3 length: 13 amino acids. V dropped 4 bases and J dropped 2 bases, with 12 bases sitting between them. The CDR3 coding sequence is TGCAGTGCTATGACCACAAACGCCTACGAGCAGTACTTC. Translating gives CSAMTTNAYEQYF.

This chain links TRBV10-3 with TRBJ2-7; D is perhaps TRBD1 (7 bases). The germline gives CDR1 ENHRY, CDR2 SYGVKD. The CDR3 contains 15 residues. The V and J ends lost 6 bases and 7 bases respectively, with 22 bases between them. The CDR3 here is CAIRRDSTNYNEQYF. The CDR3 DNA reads TGTGCCATCAGGCGGGACAGCACAAACTACAATGAGCAGTACTTC.

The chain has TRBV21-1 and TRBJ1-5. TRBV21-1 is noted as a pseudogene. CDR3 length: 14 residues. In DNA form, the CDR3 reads TGTGCCAGCAGCAAAGAAGGCGGACCATGGCCCCAGCATTTT. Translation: CASSKEGGPWPQHF.

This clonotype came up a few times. The CDR3 sequence is CASSLGIARSTDTQYF. The CDR3 DNA sequence: TGTGCCAGCAGCTTGGGAATAGCGCGTAGCACAGATACGCAGTATTTT. This rearrangement joins TRBV7-9 to TRBJ2-3, with D tentatively TRBD2 (5 bases). The V end was cut by 3 bases, the J end by 0 bases, with 13 bases between. The CDR3 is 16 amino acids. The V gene's germline CDR1 is SEHNR and CDR2 FQNEAQ (reference sequence).

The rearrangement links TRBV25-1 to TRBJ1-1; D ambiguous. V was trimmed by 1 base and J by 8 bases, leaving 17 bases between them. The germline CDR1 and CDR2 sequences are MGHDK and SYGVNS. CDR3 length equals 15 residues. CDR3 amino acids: CASSESARGNSEAFF. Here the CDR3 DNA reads TGTGCCAGCAGTGAATCTGCCCGAGGGAATTCAGAAGCTTTCTTT.

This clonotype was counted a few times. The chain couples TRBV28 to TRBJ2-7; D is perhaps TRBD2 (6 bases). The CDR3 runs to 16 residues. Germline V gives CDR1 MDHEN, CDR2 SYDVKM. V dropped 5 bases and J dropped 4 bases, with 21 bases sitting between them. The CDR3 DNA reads TGTGCCAGCAGTCCGCGAAGACTAGTCGTTATGTACGAGCAGTACTTC. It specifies CASSPRRLVVMYEQYF.

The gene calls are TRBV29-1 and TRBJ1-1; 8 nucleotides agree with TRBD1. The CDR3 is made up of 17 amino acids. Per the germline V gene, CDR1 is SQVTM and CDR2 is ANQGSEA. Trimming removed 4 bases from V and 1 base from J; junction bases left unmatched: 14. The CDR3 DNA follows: TGCAGCGTTGGAGATCCCGCGACAGGGGCACCGAACACTGAAGCTTTCTTT. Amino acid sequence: CSVGDPATGAPNTEAFF.

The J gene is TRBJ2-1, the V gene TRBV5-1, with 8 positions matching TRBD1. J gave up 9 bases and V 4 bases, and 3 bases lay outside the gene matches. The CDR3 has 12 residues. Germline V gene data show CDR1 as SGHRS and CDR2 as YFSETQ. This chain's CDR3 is CASSPGGTEQFF. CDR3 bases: TGCGCCAGCAGCCCAGGGGGCACTGAGCAGTTCTTC.

Here the CDR3 DNA reads TGTGCCAGCAGCCGTATGGTGGGAGTCCCAGATACGCAGTATTTT. Translated: CASSRMVGVPDTQYF. The chain is built from TRBV9 and TRBJ2-3, with TRBD2 as a possible D gene (5 bases). This CDR3 comprises 15 residues. The ends were cut back, 4 bases at V and 4 bases at J, with 16 bases in the middle. Germline CDR1 SGDLS, CDR2 YYNGEE.

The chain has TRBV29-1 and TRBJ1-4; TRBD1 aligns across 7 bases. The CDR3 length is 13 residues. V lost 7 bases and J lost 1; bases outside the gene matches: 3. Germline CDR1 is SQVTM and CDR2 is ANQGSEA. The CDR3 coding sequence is TGCAGCGCCAACAGGGGAACTAATGAAAAACTGTTTTTT. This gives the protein CSANRGTNEKLFF.

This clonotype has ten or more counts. CDR3 region: CSISRTGGQETQYF. CDR3 bases: TGCAGCATTTCGCGTACAGGGGGCCAAGAGACCCAGTACTTC. The V call is TRBV29-1, the J call TRBJ2-5, with 8 bases that match TRBD1. CDR1 SQVTM and CDR2 ANQGSEA come from the germline V gene. The CDR3 is made up of 14 amino acids. The V gene end was trimmed by 8 bases and the J gene end by 1 base; junction bases not matched to a gene: 9.

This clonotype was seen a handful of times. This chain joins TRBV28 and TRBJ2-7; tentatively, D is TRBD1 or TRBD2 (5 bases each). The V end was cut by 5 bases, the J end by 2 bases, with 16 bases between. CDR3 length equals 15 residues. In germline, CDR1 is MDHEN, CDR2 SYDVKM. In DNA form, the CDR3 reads TGTGCCAGCAGTGTACCGGGACGGATGACCTACGAGCAGTACTTC. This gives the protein CASSVPGRMTYEQYF. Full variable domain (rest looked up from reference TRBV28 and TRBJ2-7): DVKVTQSSRYLVKRTGEKVFLECVQDMDHENMFWYRQDPGLGLRLIYFSYDVKMKEKGDIPEGYSVSREKKERFSLILESASTNQTSMYLCASSVPGRMTYEQYFGPGTRLTVT.

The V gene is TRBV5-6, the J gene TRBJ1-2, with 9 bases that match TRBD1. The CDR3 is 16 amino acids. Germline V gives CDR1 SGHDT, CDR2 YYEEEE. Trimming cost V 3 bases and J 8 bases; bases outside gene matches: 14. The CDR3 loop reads CASSWDRVPLRKGYTF. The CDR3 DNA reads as TGTGCCAGCAGCTGGGACAGGGTACCCCTCAGGAAGGGCTACACCTTC.